One T cell receptor (beta chain) is described in this entry. This likely stems from a read error, as it lies one base from a far larger clone. TCR beta CDR3 amplification from genomic DNA was performed by two-round multiplex PCR. Gene-specific TRBV and TRBJ primers were used in PCR round one. TCRdb analysed the multiplex PCR reads with MiXCR anew, one entry per CDR3 protein. Altogether 15,000 or so distinct CDR3 sequences are present, 31% being singletons, with the ten largest covering about 23%. V lost 1 base and J lost 11, with 20 bases in between. This CDR3 is built from 15 residues. This entry belongs to a study of prognosis after radiotherapy for stage I lung cancer. Study background: Radiotherapy: SBRT, 3 to 5 fractions, biologically effective dose at least 100 Gy.

The chain uses TRBV12-3 or TRBV12-4 and TRBJ2-5, with D uncertain. The receptor comes from a donor over 45 with non-small cell lung cancer. The source was PBMCs, collected before or after stereotactic body radiation therapy (not recorded which). The CDR3 bases are TGTGCCAGCAGTTTAGACACTTACTCCTACAATGAGCAGTACTTC. Its translation is CASSLDTYSYNEQYF.